The rows below give T cell receptor beta chains drawn from one sample of a study of human T cells and chemical hapten exposure. TCRdb independently ran MiXCR on the RACE reads; one entry per CDR3 protein. The sample holds 45,000 to 60,000 distinct CDR3 sequences, approximately 9.3% seen once. The material sequenced was whole blood, taken in connection with sensitization to the hapten diphenylcyclopropenone (DPC). All receptors come from a woman aged 40 to 55 with alopecia areata. Some clones in this sample may be carry-over from other donors' samples. The CDR3 runs from the conserved cysteine through the conserved F or W. The D gene is left open where the match is weak. The listing skips clone size in some rows; elsewhere it reads once, few, many or a size class.

TRBV3-1	NA	TRBJ2-7	NA	TGTGCCAGCGGACGCAGGGGGGCTTACGAGCAGTACTTC	CASGRRGAYEQYF
TRBV3-1	NA	TRBJ2-7	many	TGTGCCAGCAGCCAAGACCTCTACGAGCAGTACTTC	CASSQDLYEQYF
TRBV5-1	NA	TRBJ2-1	NA	TGCGCCAGCGCTCGTAATCGGCCCACCTCCTACAATGAGCAGTTCTTC	CASARNRPTSYNEQFF
TRBV6-5	TRBD2	TRBJ2-5	many	TGTGCCAGCAGTTCACTGCGGGGGGGGCAAGAGACCCAGTACTTC	CASSSLRGGQETQYF
TRBV20-1	TRBD2	TRBJ2-1	NA	TGCAGTGCTGGCTTCGCGGGGGGCCCCTTTACCTACAATGAGCAGTTCTTC	CSAGFAGGPFTYNEQFF
TRBV7-9	NA	TRBJ2-3	many	TGTGCCAGCAGCTTAGTACTAGACCTCACAGATACGCAGTATTTT	CASSLVLDLTDTQYF
TRBV11-2	TRBD1	TRBJ1-1	few	TGTGCCAGCAGATTTTCACAGGGGGCAATCAGGACAGCTTTCTTT	CASRFSQGAIRTAFF
TRBV6-1	NA	TRBJ2-5	medium-sized	TGTGCCAGCAGTGAATGGGGGAGTCAAGAGACCCAGTACTTC	CASSEWGSQETQYF
TRBV13	NA	TRBJ2-5	NA	TGTGCCAGCAGCTCTACAGAACAAGAGACCCAGTACTTC	CASSSTEQETQYF
TRBV5-6	NA	TRBJ1-2	many	TGTGCCAGCAGCTTTGGGGATGGCTACACCTTC	CASSFGDGYTF
TRBV3-1	NA	TRBJ1-6	NA	TGTGCCAGCAGCCAAGATGGGAGTAGTTATTCACCCCTCCACTTT	CASSQDGSSYSPLHF
TRBV6-5	NA	TRBJ1-1	many	TGTGCCAGCAGTTACCGGGCAGATGGAAACACTGAAGCTTTCTTT	CASSYRADGNTEAFF
TRBV7-2	NA	TRBJ2-1	NA	TGTGCCAGCACCCCCCCCTCTAGGGGGAACAATGAGCAGTTCTTC	CASTPPSRGNNEQFF
TRBV20-1	TRBD2	TRBJ2-6	many	TGCAGTGCTAGAGAGGGACTAGCGGAATCTGGGGCCAACGTCCTGACTTTC	CSAREGLAESGANVLTF
TRBV9	TRBD1	TRBJ2-1	NA	TGTGCCAGCAGCTTAGCCGGGACAGGGGGCCTGGTTGAGCAGTTCTTC	CASSLAGTGGLVEQFF
TRBV2	TRBD1	TRBJ2-7	many	TGTGCCAGCAGCGTTGGGACAGGGAATCAATACGAGCAGTACTTC	CASSVGTGNQYEQYF
TRBV19	NA	TRBJ2-5	few	TGTGCCAGTAGTATTGCGGGGGCCGGTACAGAGACCCAGTACTTC	CASSIAGAGTETQYF
TRBV3-1	NA	TRBJ2-2	few	TGTGCCAGCAGCCAAGGTCAGGGGCTCAACACCGGGGAGCTGTTTTTT	CASSQGQGLNTGELFF
TRBV29-1	NA	TRBJ1-6	NA	TGCAGCGCCCGGGATAGTTCATCCCTCCACTTT	CSARDSSSLHF
TRBV6-2/TRBV6-3	NA	TRBJ2-7	NA	TGTGCCAGCACCGACAGGCGAGCCTACGAGCAGTACTTC	CASTDRRAYEQYF
TRBV7-2	TRBD1	TRBJ1-1	many	TGTGCCAGCAGCCCGACAGGGCTGGGTGAAGCTTTCTTT	CASSPTGLGEAFF
TRBV6-1	NA	TRBJ2-7	few	TGTGCCAGCAGTGAGTCGCCCTCCTACGAGCAGTACTTC	CASSESPSYEQYF
TRBV4-1	NA	TRBJ2-5	few	TGCGCCAGCAGCCAAGAGGTGACGGCCAGGACCCAGTACTTC	CASSQEVTARTQYF
TRBV20-1	NA	TRBJ2-7	NA	TGCAGTGCTAGAGAAGTAGAGACGGGAAGAACCGAGCAGTACTTC	CSAREVETGRTEQYF
TRBV2	NA	TRBJ2-7	many	TGTGCCAGCAGTGCAGGGTACGAGCAGTACTTC	CASSAGYEQYF
TRBV9	NA	TRBJ1-5	NA	TGTGCCAGCAGCGCCGGAGGTCCTAATCAGCCCCAGCATTTT	CASSAGGPNQPQHF
TRBV7-2	TRBD2	TRBJ2-3	many	TGTGCCAGCAGCTTTCTGGCCAGCGGGGGTAGGGCAGATACGCAGTATTTT	CASSFLASGGRADTQYF
TRBV5-1	NA	TRBJ2-2	few	TGCGCCAGCAGCTTGTATCTGACCGGGGAGCTGTTTTTT	CASSLYLTGELFF
TRBV13	TRBD1	TRBJ2-3	many	TGTGCCAGCAGTTTCCGTGGGACAGGGAGACCGAAGGGTAGCACAGATACGCAGTATTTT	CASSFRGTGRPKGSTDTQYF
TRBV5-1	NA	TRBJ1-5	many	TGCGCCAGCAGCTTCGACCCAGGAATACAGCCCCAGCATTTT	CASSFDPGIQPQHF
TRBV4-1	TRBD2	TRBJ2-7	many	TGCGCCAGCAGCCAGGCCTTAGCGGGGCGTAGCTCCTACGAGCAGTACTTC	CASSQALAGRSSYEQYF
TRBV5-6	NA	TRBJ2-3	NA	TGTGCCAGCAGCTCTCCGGGCGCCAGGGGTACGCAGTATTTT	CASSSPGARGTQYF
TRBV29-1	NA	TRBJ2-1	many	TGCAGCGGGCAACAGGAATTATACAATGAGCAGTTCTTC	CSGQQELYNEQFF
TRBV6-2/TRBV6-3	NA	TRBJ2-1	many	TGTGCCAGCAGTTGGGGAGACCCCTACAATGAGCAGTTCTTC	CASSWGDPYNEQFF
TRBV7-9	NA	TRBJ2-3	few	TGTGCCAGCAGCCCGTACTACCAGGGGGGCCGGAATACGCAGTATTTT	CASSPYYQGGRNTQYF
TRBV4-1	TRBD2	TRBJ2-3	few	TGCGCCAGCAGCCAAGTTCCCGGACTAGCGGACACAGATACGCAGTATTTT	CASSQVPGLADTDTQYF
TRBV5-1	TRBD1	TRBJ2-2	few	TGCGCCAGCGGCCCACAGGGGTCCACCGGGGAGCTGTTTTTT	CASGPQGSTGELFF
TRBV19	NA	TRBJ1-2	many	TGTGCCAGTAGTATGGGGGGCAACCCGATTCGCTACACCTTC	CASSMGGNPIRYTF
TRBV30	TRBD1	TRBJ1-3	many	TGTGCCGAACCAGGGGGATCTGGAAACACCATATATTTT	CAEPGGSGNTIYF
TRBV5-1	NA	TRBJ1-1	few	TGCGCCAGCAGCCCGGGACTGATGAACACTGAAGCTTTCTTT	CASSPGLMNTEAFF
TRBV5-6	TRBD1	TRBJ1-5	many	TGTGCCAGCAGCTATCAGGGGGCGCACCAGCCCCAGCATTTT	CASSYQGAHQPQHF
TRBV7-8	NA	TRBJ1-1	many	TGTGCCAGCAGCTTACTTTACACAGGGATGAACACTGAAGCTTTCTTT	CASSLLYTGMNTEAFF
TRBV28	TRBD1	TRBJ2-2	many	TGTGCCAGCAGGGCAACAGGGGCCGGGGAGCTGTTTTTT	CASRATGAGELFF
TRBV7-2	NA	TRBJ1-1	NA	TGTGCCAGCAGGATCGACGGGAAGGGTGAAGCTTTCTTT	CASRIDGKGEAFF
TRBV11-2	NA	TRBJ1-1	NA	TGTGCCAGTAAAATGAACACTGAAGCTTTCTTT	CASKMNTEAFF
TRBV12-3/TRBV12-4	TRBD2	TRBJ2-3	many	TGTGCCAGCAGTGCTACGCCGGGACTAGCGGCATCGGTCCTCACAGATACGCAGTATTTT	CASSATPGLAASVLTDTQYF
TRBV5-1	NA	TRBJ2-6	many	TGCGCCAGCAGCCCCATTAAGGGGGTCACTGGGGCCAACGTCCTGACTTTC	CASSPIKGVTGANVLTF
TRBV4-3	NA	TRBJ2-1	many	TGCGCCAGCAGCCAAGACGCTGGGACAAACTACAATGAGCAGTTCTTC	CASSQDAGTNYNEQFF
TRBV3-1	NA	TRBJ1-4	NA	TGTGCCAGCAGCCAAAACGCGGCTAATGAAAAACTGTTTTTT	CASSQNAANEKLFF
TRBV3-1	NA	TRBJ2-7	few	TGTGCCAGCAGCGGGCGGAGCGGCTACGAGCAGTACTTC	CASSGRSGYEQYF
TRBV20-1	TRBD2	TRBJ2-1	NA	TGCAGTGCTCGTCCCGGGACTAGCGGGGGGGGCCCCTACAATGAGCAGTTCTTC	CSARPGTSGGGPYNEQFF
TRBV30	NA	TRBJ2-1	NA	TGTGCCTGGAGTATAGAGGCTATCACTGAGCAGTTCTTC	CAWSIEAITEQFF
TRBV12-3/TRBV12-4	NA	TRBJ1-1	NA	TGTGCCAGCAGTTTGGCCGTCTACACTGAAGCTTTCTTT	CASSLAVYTEAFF
TRBV6-4	TRBD1	TRBJ2-7	NA	TGTGTCAGCAGTGACTCAAACAGGGGCTACGAGCAGTACTTC	CVSSDSNRGYEQYF
TRBV20-1	NA	TRBJ1-1	many	TGCAGTGCCTTCGTGGACACTGAAGCTTTCTTT	CSAFVDTEAFF
TRBV6-1	TRBD1	TRBJ1-5	many	TGTGCCAGCAGCGGGGACAGGGCTAGCAATCAGCCCCAGCATTTT	CASSGDRASNQPQHF
TRBV12-3/TRBV12-4	TRBD2	TRBJ2-3	few	TGTGCCAGCAGTTTATTAGCGGGGAATCCAGATACGCAGTATTTT	CASSLLAGNPDTQYF
TRBV7-2	NA	TRBJ1-6	NA	TGTGCCAGCAGCCTCTTGGGGAGTTGGAATTCACCCCTCCACTTT	CASSLLGSWNSPLHF
TRBV29-1	NA	TRBJ2-1	many	TGCAGCGTTATTACAGGGTCCTACAATGAGCAGTTCTTC	CSVITGSYNEQFF